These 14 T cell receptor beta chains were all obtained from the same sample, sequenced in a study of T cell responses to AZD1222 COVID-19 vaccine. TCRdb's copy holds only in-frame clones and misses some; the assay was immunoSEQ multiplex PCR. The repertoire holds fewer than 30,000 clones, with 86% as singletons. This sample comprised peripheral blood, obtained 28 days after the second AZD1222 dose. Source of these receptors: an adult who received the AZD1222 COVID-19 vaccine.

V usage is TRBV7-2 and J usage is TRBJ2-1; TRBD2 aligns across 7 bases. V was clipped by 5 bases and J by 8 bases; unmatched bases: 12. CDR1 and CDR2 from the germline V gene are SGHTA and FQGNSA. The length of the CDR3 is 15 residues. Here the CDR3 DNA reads TGTGCCAGCAGCCCCGTAGTAGCGGGTATGTATGAGCAGTTCTTC. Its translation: CASSPVVAGMYEQFF.

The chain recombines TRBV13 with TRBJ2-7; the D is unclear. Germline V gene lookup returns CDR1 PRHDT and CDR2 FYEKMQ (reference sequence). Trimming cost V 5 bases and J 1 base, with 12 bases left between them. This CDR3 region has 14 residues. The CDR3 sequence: CASSTWPGSYEQYF. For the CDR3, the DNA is TGTGCCAGCAGCACCTGGCCAGGATCCTACGAGCAGTACTTC.

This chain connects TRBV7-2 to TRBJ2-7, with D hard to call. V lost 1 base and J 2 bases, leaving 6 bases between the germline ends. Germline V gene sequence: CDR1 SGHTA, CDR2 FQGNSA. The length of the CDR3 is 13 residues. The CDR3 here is CASSLDQTYEQYF. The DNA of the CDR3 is TGTGCCAGCAGCTTAGACCAAACCTACGAGCAGTACTTC.

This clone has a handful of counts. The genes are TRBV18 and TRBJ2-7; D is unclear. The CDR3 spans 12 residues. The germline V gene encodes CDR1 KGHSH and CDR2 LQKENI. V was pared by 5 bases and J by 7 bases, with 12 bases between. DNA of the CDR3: TGTGCCAGCTCAGCGATTAACACTGAGCAGTACTTC. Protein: CASSAINTEQYF.

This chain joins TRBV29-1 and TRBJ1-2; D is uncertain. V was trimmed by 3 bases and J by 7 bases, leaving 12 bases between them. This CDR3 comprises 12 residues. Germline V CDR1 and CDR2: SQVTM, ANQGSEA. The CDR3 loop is CSVEGRSLGYTF. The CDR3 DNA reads TGCAGCGTTGAGGGCAGGAGTCTTGGCTACACCTTC.

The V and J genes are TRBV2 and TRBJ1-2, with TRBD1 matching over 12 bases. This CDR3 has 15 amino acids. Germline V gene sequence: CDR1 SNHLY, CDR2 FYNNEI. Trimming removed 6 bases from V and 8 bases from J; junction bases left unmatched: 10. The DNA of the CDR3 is TGTGCCAGCAGGCCCGGGACAGGGGGCTCGGAGGGCTACACCTTC. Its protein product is CASRPGTGGSEGYTF.

The DNA for the CDR3 is TGTGCCAGCAGTCGGGCAGAGTCTGGGAAAAATGAAAAACTGTTTTTT. Residues: CASSRAESGKNEKLFF. The gene calls are TRBV28 and TRBJ1-4, with D hard to call. Germline V gene lookup returns CDR1 MDHEN and CDR2 SYDVKM. CDR3 length equals 16 residues. V lost 5 bases, J lost 5 bases, and 18 bases lay in between.

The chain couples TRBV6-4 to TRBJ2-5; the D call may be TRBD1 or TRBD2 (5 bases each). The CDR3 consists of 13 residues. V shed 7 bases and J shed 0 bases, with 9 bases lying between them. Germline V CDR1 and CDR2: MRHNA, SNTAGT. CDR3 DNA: TGTGCCAGCATCCGGGGCAACCAAGAGACCCAGTACTTC. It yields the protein CASIRGNQETQYF.

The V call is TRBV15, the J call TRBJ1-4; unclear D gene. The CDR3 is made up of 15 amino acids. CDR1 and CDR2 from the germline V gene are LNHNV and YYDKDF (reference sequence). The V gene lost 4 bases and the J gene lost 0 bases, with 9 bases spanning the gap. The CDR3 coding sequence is TGTGCCACCAGCACTTCACCGTCAACTAATGAAAAACTGTTTTTT. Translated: CATSTSPSTNEKLFF.

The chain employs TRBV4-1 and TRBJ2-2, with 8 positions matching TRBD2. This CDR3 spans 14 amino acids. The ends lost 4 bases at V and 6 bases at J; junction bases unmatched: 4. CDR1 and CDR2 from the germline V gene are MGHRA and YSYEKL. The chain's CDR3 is CASSLGLESGELFF. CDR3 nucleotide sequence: TGCGCCAGCAGCCTGGGACTAGAGTCCGGGGAGCTGTTTTTT.

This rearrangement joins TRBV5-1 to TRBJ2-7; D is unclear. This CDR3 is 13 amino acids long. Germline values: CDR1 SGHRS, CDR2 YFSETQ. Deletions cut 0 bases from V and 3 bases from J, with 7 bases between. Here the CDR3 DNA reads TGCGCCAGCAGCTTGGCCACTATCTACGAGCAGTACTTC. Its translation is CASSLATIYEQYF. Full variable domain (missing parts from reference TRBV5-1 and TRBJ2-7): KAGVTQTPRYLIKTRGQQVTLSCSPISGHRSVSWYQQTPGQGLQFLFEYFSETQRNKGNFPGRFSGRQFSNSRSEMNVSTLELGDSALYLCASSLATIYEQYFGPGTRLTVT.

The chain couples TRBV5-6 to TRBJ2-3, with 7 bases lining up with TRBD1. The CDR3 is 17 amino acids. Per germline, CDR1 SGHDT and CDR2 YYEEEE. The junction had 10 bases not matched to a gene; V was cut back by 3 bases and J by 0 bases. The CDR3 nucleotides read TGTGCCAGCAGCTCCCAAGGGGGCAGGCTTAGCACAGATACGCAGTATTTT. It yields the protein CASSSQGGRLSTDTQYF.

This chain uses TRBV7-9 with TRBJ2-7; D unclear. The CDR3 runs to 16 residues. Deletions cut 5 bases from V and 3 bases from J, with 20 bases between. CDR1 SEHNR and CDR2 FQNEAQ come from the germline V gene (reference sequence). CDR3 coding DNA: TGTGCCAGCAGCCAAGACCCCGGGCTGGGCTACTACGAGCAGTACTTC. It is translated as CASSQDPGLGYYEQYF. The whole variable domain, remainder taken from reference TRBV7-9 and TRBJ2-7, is DTGVSQNPRHKITKRGQNVTFRCDPISEHNRLYWYRQTLGQGPEFLTYFQNEAQLEKSRLLSDRFSAERPKGSFSTLEIQRTEQGDSAMYLCASSQDPGLGYYEQYFGPGTRLTVT.

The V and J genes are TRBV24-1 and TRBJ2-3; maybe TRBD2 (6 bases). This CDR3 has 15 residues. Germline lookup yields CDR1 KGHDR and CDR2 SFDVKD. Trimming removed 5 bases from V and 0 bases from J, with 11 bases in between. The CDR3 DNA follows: TGTGCCACCAGTGGAGCGGGCCCCAGCACAGATACGCAGTATTTT. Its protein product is CATSGAGPSTDTQYF.